This T cell receptor beta chain was sequenced during a study of technical replicates of blood from a handful of donors. Here immunoSEQ multiplex PCR was the method, and the copy in TCRdb shows in-frame clones only, minus some. This sample carries tens of thousands of clones, 90% to 95% of them seen once, and the ten largest clones take about 3.8%. The CDR3 consists of 14 residues. J gave up 5 bases and V 6 bases, and 8 bases lay outside the gene matches. The V gene's germline CDR1 is ENHRY and CDR2 SYGVKD. The clonotype comes from a human donor in good health. Some clones in this sample may be carry-over from other donors' samples. J is TRBJ1-2 and V is TRBV10-3; TRBD1 aligns across 8 bases. Sequenced sample: PBMCs. Written as DNA, the CDR3 is TGTGCCATCAGGGCGGACAGGGAAGGGTATGGCTACACCTTC. It yields the protein CAIRADREGYGYTF.